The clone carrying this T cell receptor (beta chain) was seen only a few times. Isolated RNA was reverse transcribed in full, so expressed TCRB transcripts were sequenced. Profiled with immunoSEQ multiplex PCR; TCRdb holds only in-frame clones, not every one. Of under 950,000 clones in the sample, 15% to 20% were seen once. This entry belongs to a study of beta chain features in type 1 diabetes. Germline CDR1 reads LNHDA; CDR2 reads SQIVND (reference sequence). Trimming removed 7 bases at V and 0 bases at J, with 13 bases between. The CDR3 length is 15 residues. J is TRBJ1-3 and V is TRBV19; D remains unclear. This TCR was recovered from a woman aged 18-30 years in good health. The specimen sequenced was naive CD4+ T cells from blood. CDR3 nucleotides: TGTGCCAGTACCGACACTCCTCGCTCTGGAAACACCATATATTTT. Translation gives CASTDTPRSGNTIYF.